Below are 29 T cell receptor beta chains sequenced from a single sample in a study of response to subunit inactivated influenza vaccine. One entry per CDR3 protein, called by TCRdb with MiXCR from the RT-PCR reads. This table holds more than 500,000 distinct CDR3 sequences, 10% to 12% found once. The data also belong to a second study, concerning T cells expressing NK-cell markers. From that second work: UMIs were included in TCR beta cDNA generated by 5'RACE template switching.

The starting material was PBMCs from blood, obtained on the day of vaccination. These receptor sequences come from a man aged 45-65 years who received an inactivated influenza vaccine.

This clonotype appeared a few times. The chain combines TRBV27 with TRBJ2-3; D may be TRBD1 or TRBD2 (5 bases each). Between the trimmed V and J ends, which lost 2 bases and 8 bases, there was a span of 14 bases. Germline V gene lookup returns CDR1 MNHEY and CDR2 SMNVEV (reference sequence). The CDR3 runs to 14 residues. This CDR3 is CASSLEGPWTTQYF. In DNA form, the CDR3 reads TGTGCCAGCAGTTTAGAGGGGCCCTGGACTACGCAGTATTTT.

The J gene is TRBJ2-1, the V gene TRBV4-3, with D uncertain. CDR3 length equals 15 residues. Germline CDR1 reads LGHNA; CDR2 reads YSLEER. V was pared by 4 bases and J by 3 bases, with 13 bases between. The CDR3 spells CASSRVAADYNEQFF. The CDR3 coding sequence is TGCGCCAGCAGCCGAGTTGCGGCCGACTACAATGAGCAGTTCTTC.

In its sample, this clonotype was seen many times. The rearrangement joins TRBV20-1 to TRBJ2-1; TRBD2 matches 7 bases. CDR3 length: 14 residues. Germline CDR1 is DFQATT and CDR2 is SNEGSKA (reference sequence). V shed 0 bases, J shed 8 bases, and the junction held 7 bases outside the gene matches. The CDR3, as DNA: TGCAGTGCTAGAGATTCGGGACGGGGGGATGAGCAGTTCTTC. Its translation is CSARDSGRGDEQFF.

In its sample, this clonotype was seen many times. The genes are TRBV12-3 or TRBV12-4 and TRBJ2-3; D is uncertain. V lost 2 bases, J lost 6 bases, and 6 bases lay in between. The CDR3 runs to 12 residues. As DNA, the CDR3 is TGTGCCAGCAGTTTACGTGGGGATACGCAGTATTTT. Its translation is CASSLRGDTQYF.

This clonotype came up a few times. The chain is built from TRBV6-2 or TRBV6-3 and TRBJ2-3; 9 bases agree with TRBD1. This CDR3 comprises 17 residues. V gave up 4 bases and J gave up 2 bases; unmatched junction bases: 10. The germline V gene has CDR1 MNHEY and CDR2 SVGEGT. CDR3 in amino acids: CASSLSRDRDSTDTQYF. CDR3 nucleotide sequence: TGTGCCAGCAGTTTATCCCGGGACAGGGATTCCACAGATACGCAGTATTTT.

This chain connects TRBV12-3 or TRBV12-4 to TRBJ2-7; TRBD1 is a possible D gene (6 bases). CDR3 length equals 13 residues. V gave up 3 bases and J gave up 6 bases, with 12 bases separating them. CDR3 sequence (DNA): TGTGCCAGCAGTTTTTCGGCAGGGGCCGAGCAGTACTTC. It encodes CASSFSAGAEQYF.

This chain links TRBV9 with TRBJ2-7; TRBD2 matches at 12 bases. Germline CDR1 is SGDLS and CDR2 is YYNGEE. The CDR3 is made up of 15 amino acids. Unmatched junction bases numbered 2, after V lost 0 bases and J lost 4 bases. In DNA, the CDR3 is TGTGCCAGCAGCGTAGCTAGCGGGAGGGGATACGAGCAGTACTTC. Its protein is CASSVASGRGYEQYF.

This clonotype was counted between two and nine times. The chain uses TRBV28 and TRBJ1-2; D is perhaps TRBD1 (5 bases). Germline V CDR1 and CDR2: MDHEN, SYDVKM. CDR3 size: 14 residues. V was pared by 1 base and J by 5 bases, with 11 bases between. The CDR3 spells CASSLLGEGYGYTF. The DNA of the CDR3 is TGTGCCAGCAGTTTATTAGGGGAAGGGTATGGCTACACCTTC.

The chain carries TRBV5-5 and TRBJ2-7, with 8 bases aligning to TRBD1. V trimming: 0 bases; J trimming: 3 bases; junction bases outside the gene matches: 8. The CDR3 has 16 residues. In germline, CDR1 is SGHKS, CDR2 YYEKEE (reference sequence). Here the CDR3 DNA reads TGTGCCAGCAGCTTGGGCACTAGGACAGGGATCTACGAGCAGTACTTC. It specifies CASSLGTRTGIYEQYF.

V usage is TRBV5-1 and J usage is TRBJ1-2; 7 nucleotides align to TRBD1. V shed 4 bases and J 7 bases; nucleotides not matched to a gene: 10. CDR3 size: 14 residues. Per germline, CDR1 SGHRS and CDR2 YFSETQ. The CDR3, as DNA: TGCGCCAGCAGCCCCGAGTCTCAGGGGGTTGGCTACACCTTC. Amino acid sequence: CASSPESQGVGYTF.

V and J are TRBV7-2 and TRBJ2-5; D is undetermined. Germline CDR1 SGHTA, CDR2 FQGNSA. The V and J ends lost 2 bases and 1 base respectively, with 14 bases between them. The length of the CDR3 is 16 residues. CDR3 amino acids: CASSLSMGYSQETQYF. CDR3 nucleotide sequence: TGTGCCAGCAGCTTATCAATGGGGTATTCCCAAGAGACCCAGTACTTC.

CDR3 in amino acids: CAISESPGLSYEQYF. The CDR3 DNA is TGTGCCATCAGTGAGTCGCCAGGGCTCTCCTACGAGCAGTACTTC. The chain joins TRBV10-3 to TRBJ2-7, with D possibly TRBD1 on 5 matching bases. This CDR3 is built from 15 residues. V was clipped by 0 bases and J by 0 bases, with 9 bases between them. From germline, CDR1 is ENHRY and CDR2 SYGVKD.

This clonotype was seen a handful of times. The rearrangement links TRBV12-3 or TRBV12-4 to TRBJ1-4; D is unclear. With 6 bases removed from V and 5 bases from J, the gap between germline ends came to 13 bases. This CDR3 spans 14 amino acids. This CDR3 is CASSSSGLNEKLFF. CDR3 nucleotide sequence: TGTGCCAGCAGCTCCTCGGGCCTCAATGAAAAACTGTTTTTT.

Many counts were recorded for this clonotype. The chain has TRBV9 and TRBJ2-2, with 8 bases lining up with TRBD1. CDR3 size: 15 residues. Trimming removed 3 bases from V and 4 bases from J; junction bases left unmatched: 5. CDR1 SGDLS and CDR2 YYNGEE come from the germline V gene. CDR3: CASSGLDRVTGELFF. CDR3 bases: TGTGCCAGCAGCGGACTGGACAGGGTCACCGGGGAGCTGTTTTTT.

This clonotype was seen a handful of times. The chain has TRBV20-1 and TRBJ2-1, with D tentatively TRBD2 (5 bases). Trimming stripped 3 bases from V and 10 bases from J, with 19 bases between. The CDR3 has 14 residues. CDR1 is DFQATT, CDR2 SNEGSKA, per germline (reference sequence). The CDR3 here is CSASRGSTAMEQFF. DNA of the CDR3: TGCAGTGCTAGTAGAGGGTCCACCGCAATGGAGCAGTTCTTC.

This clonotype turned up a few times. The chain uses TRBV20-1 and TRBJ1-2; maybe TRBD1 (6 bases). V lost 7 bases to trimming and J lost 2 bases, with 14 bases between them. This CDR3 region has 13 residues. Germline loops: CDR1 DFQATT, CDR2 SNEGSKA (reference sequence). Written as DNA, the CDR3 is TGCAGTGGTTATGCGGGGGCCAACTATGGCTACACCTTC. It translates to CSGYAGANYGYTF.

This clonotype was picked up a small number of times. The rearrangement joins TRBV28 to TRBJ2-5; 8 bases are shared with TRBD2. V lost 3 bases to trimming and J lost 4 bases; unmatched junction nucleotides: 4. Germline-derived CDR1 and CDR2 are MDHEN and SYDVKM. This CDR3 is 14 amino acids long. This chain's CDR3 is CASSLTGRGETQYF. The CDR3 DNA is TGTGCCAGCAGTTTGACCGGGAGGGGAGAGACCCAGTACTTC.

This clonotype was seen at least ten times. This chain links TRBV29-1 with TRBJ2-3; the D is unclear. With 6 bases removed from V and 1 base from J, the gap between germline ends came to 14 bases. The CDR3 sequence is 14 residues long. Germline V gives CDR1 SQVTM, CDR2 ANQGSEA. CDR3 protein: CSVMDPLGTDTQYF. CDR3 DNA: TGCAGCGTGATGGACCCGCTCGGCACAGATACGCAGTATTTT.

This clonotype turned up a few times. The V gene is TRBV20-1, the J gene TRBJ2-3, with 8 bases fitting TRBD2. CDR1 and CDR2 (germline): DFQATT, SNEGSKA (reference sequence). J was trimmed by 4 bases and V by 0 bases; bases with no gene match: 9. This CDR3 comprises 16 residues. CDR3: CSARDRGGAGSDTQYF. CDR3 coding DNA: TGCAGTGCTAGAGATCGGGGGGGGGCCGGATCAGATACGCAGTATTTT.

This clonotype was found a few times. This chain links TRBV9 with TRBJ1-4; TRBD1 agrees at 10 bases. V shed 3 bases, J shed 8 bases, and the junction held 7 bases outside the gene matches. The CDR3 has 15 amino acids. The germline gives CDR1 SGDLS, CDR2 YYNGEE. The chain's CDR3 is CASSGVGTGDEKLFF. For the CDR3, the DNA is TGTGCCAGCAGCGGAGTCGGGACAGGGGACGAAAAACTGTTTTTT.

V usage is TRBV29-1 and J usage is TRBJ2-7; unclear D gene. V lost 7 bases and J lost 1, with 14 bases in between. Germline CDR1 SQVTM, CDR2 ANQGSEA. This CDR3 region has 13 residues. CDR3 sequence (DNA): TGCAGCGCCCATGTAGGCCCTTCCTACGAGCAGTACTTC. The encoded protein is CSAHVGPSYEQYF.

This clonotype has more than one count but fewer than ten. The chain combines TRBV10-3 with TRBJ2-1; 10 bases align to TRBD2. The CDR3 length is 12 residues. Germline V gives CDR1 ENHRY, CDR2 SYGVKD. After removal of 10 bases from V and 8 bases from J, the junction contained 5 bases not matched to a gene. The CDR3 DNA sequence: TGTGCCACCAGCGGGAGGGGAGATGAGCAGTTCTTC. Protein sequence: CATSGRGDEQFF.

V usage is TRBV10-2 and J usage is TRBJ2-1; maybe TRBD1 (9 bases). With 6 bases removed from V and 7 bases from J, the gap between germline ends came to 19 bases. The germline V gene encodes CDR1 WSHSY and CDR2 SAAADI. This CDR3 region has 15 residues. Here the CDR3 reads CASSPGGTGRNEQFF. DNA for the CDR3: TGCGCCAGCAGCCCGGGGGGGACAGGGAGGAATGAGCAGTTCTTC.

The CDR3 is CNVGSNSGANVLTF. The CDR3 DNA sequence: TGCAACGTGGGCTCCAACTCTGGGGCCAACGTCCTGACTTTC. The V call is TRBV29-1, the J call TRBJ2-6; D not resolved. CDR1 and CDR2 (germline): SQVTM, ANQGSEA. This CDR3 spans 14 amino acids.

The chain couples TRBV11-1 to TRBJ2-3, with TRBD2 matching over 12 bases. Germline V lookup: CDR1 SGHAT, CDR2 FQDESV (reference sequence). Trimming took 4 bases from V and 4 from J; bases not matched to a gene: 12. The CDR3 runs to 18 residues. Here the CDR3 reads CASSSRLAGDNTADTQYF. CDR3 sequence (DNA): TGTGCCAGCAGCTCCAGACTAGCGGGGGACAATACGGCAGATACGCAGTATTTT.

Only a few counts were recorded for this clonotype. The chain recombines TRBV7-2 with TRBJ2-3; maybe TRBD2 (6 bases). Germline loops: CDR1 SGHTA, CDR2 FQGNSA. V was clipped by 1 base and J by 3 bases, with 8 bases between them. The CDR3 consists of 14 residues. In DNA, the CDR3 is TGTGCCAGCAGCTTAGTGGGACTGACAGATACGCAGTATTTT. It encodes CASSLVGLTDTQYF. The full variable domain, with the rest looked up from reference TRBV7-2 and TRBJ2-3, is GAGVSQSPSNKVTEKGKDVELRCDPISGHTALYWYRQSLGQGLEFLIYFQGNSAPDKSGLPSDRFSAERTGGSVSTLTIQRTQQEDSAVYLCASSLVGLTDTQYFGPGTRLTVL.

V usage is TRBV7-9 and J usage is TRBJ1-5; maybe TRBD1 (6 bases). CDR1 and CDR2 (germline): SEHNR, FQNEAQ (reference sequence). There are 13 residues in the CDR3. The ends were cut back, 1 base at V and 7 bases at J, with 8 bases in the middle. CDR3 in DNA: TGTGCCAGCAGCTTAGAACAGGGACAGCCCCAGCATTTT. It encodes CASSLEQGQPQHF.

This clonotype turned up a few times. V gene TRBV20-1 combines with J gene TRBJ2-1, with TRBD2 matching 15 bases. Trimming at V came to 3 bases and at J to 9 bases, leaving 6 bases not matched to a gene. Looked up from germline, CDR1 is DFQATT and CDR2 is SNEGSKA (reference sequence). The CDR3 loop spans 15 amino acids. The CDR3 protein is CSASRTSGRAGEQFF. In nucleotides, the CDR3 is TGCAGTGCTAGTCGGACTAGCGGGAGGGCCGGTGAGCAGTTCTTC.

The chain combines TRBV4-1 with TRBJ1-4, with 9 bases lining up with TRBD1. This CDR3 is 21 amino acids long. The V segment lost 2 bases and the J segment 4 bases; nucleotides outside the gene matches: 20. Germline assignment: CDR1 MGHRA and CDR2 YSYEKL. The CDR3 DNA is TGCGCCAGCAGCCAACACGGGACAGGGCAGGCGTCGACAGTCGGTAATGAAAAACTGTTTTTT. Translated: CASSQHGTGQASTVGNEKLFF.